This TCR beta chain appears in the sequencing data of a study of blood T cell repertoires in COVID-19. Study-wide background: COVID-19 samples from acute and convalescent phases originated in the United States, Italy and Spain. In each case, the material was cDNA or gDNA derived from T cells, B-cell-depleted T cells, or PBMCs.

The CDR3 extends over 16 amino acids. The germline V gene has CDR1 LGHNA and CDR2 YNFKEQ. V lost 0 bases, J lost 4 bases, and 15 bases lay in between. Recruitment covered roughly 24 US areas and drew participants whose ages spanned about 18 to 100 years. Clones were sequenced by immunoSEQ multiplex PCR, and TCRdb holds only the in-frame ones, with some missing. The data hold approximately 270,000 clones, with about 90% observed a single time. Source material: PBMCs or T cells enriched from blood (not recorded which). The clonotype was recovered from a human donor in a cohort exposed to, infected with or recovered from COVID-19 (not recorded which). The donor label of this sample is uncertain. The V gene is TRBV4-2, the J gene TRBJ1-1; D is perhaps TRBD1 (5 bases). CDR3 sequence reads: CASSQDRGLGGTEAFF. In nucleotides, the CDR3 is TGTGCCAGCAGCCAAGATCGAGGTCTGGGGGGCACTGAAGCTTTCTTT.